This TCR beta chain was retrieved from a study of T cells in Graves' hyperthyroidism and ophthalmopathy. The CDR3 consists of 14 residues. The V and J ends lost 3 bases and 11 bases respectively, with 19 bases between them. CDR1 is SGHVT and CDR2 is SQSDAQ in the germline V gene. The investigators amplified TCR beta CDR3 regions from RNA transcripts. TCR CDR3 underwent first-round RT-PCR with the HTBI primer set. TCRdb reanalysed the multiplex PCR reads using MiXCR and keeps one entry per CDR3 protein. The sample carries hundreds of thousands of distinct CDR3 sequences, 38% recorded once. The chain recombines TRBV7-4 with TRBJ1-1, with no clear D. This sequence was found in a young man with Graves' hyperthyroidism. The sample consisted of blood. The CDR3 DNA follows: TGTGCCAGCAGCTTGTTCGTCACCGAGATGGGGGCTTTCTTT. As protein: CASSLFVTEMGAFF.